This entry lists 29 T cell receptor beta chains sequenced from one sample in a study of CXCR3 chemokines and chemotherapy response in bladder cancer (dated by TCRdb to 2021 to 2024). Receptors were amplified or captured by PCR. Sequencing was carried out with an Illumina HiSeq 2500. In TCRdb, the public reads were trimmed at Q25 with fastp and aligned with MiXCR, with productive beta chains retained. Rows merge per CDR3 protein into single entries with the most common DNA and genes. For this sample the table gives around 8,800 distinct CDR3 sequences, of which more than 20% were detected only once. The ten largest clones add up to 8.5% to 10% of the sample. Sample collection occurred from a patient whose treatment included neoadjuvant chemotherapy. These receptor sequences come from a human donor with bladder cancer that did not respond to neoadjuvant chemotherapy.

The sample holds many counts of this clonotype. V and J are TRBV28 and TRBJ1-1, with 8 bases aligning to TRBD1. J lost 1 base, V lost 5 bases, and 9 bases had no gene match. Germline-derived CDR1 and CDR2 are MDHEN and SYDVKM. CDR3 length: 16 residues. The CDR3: CASSPPRGHGNTEAFF. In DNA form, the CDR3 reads TGTGCCAGCAGTCCCCCCAGGGGGCACGGGAACACTGAAGCTTTCTTT. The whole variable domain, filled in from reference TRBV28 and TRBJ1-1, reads DVKVTQSSRYLVKRTGEKVFLECVQDMDHENMFWYRQDPGLGLRLIYFSYDVKMKEKGDIPEGYSVSREKKERFSLILESASTNQTSMYLCASSPPRGHGNTEAFFGQGTRLTVV.

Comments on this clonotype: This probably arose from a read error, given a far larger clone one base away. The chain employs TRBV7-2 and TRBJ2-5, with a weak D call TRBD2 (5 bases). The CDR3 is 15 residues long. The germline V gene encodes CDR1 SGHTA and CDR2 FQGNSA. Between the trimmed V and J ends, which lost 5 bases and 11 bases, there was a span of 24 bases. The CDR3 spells CASSPTSFSYNEQYF. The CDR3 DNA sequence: TGTGCCAGCAGCCCCACTAGTTTCTCCTACAATGAGCAGTACTTC. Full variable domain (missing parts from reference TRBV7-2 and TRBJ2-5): GAGVSQSPSNKVTEKGKDVELRCDPISGHTALYWYRQSLGQGLEFLIYFQGNSAPDKSGLPSDRFSAERTGGSVSTLTIQRTQQEDSAVYLCASSPTSFSYNEQYFGPGTRLLVL.

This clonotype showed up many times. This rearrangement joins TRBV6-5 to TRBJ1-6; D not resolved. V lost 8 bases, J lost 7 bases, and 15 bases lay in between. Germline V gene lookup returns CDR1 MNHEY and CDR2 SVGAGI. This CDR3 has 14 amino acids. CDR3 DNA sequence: TGTGCCAGCCGCCGAGCGCAGGCAAATTCACCCCTCCACTTT. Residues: CASRRAQANSPLHF.

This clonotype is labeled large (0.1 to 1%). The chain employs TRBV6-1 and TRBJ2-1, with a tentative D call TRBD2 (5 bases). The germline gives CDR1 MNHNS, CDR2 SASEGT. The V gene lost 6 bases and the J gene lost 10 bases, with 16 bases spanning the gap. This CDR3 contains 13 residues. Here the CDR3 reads CASSATSFGEQFF. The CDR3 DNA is TGTGCCAGCAGCGCCACTAGTTTCGGGGAGCAGTTCTTC.

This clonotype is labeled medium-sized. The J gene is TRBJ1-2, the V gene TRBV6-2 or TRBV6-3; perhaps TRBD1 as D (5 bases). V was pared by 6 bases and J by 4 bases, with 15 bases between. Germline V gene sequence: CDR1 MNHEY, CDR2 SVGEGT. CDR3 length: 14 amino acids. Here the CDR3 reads CASSRDRPIYGYTF. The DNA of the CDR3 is TGTGCCAGCAGCCGCGACAGACCGATCTATGGCTACACCTTC.

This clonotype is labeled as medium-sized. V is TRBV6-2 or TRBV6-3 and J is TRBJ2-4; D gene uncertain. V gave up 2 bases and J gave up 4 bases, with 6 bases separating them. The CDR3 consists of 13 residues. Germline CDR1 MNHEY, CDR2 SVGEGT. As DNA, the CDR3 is TGTGCCAGCAGTTACCCCCATAAAAACATTCAGTACTTC. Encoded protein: CASSYPHKNIQYF.

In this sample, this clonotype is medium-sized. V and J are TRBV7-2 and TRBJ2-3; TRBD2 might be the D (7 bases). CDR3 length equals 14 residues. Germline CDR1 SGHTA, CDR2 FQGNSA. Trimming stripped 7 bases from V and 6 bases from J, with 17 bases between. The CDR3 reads CASMKGGAEDTQYF. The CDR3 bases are TGTGCCAGCATGAAGGGGGGGGCCGAGGATACGCAGTATTTT.

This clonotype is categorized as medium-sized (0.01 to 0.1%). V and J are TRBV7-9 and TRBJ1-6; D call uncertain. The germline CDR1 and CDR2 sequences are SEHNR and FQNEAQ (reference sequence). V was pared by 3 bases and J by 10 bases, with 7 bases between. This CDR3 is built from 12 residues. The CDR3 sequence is CASSFWGSPLHF. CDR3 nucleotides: TGTGCCAGCAGCTTCTGGGGATCACCCCTCCACTTT. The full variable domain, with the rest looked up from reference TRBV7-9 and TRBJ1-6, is DTGVSQNPRHKITKRGQNVTFRCDPISEHNRLYWYRQTLGQGPEFLTYFQNEAQLEKSRLLSDRFSAERPKGSFSTLEIQRTEQGDSAMYLCASSFWGSPLHFGNGTRLTVT.

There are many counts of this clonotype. This chain's CDR3 is CATSLAGGSTDTQYF. In DNA, the CDR3 is TGTGCCACCTCTTTAGCGGGGGGCAGCACAGATACGCAGTATTTT. This chain links TRBV5-4 with TRBJ2-3; 10 bases map to TRBD2. Trimming cost V 9 bases and J 0 bases; bases outside gene matches: 7. The CDR3 is 15 amino acids. Germline assignment: CDR1 SGHNT and CDR2 YYREEE (reference sequence).

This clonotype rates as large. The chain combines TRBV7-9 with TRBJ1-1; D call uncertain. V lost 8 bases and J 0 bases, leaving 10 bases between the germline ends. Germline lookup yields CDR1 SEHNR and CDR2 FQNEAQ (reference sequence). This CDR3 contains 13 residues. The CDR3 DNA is TGTGCCAGCCACCAACAGATGAACACTGAAGCTTTCTTT. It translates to CASHQQMNTEAFF.

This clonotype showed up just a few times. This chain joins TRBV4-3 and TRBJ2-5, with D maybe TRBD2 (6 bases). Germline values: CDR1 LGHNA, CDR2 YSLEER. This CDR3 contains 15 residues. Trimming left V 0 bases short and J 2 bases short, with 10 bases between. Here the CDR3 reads CASSQDRGFQETQYF. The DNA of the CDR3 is TGCGCCAGCAGCCAAGATCGGGGGTTTCAAGAGACCCAGTACTTC.

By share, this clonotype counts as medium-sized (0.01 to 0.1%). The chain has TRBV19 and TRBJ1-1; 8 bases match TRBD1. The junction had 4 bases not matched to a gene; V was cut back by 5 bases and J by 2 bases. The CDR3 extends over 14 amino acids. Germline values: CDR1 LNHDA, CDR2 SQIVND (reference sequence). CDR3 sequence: CASSPQGANTEAFF. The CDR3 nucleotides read TGTGCCAGTAGTCCCCAGGGGGCTAACACTGAAGCTTTCTTT.

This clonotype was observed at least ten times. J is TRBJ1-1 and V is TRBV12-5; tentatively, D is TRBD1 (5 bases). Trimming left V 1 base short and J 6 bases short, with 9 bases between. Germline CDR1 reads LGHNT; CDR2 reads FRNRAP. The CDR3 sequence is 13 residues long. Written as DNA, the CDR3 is TGTGCTAGTGGTTTGGGGGGCGGCCCTGAAGCTTTCTTT. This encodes CASGLGGGPEAFF.

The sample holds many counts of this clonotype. CDR3 sequence reads: CASSYSTAGGWNTEAFF. DNA of the CDR3: TGTGCCAGCAGTTACTCGACGGCAGGGGGGTGGAACACTGAAGCTTTCTTT. The chain couples TRBV6-5 to TRBJ1-1; 7 nucleotides line up with TRBD1. Germline V gene sequence: CDR1 MNHEY, CDR2 SVGAGI. The length of the CDR3 is 17 residues. The V gene end was trimmed by 0 bases and the J gene end by 1 base; junction bases not matched to a gene: 8.

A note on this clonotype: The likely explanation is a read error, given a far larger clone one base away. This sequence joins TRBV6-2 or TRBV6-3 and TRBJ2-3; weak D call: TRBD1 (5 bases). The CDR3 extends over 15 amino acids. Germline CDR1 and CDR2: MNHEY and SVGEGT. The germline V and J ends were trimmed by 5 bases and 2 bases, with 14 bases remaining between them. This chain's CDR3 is CASSGTGSNTDTQYF. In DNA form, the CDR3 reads TGTGCCAGCAGTGGAACAGGCTCGAACACAGATACGCAGTATTTT.

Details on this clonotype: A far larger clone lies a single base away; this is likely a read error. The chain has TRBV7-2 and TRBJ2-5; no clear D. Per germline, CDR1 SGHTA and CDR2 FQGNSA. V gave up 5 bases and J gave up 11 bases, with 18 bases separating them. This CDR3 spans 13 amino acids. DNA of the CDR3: TGTGCCAGCAGCCTACCATCCTACAATGAGCAGTACTTC. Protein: CASSLPSYNEQYF.

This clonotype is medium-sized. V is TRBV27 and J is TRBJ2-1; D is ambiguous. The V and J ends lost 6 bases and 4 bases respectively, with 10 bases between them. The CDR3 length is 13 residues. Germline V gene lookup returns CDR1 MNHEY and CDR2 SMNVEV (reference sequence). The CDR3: CASSPEDYNEQFF. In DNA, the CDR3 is TGTGCCAGCAGCCCTGAAGATTACAATGAGCAGTTCTTC.

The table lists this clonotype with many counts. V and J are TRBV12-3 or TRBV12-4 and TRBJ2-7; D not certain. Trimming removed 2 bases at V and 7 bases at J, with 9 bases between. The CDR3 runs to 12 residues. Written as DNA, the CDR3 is TGTGCCAGCAGTTTACAGGTCTCGGAGCAGTACTTC. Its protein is CASSLQVSEQYF.

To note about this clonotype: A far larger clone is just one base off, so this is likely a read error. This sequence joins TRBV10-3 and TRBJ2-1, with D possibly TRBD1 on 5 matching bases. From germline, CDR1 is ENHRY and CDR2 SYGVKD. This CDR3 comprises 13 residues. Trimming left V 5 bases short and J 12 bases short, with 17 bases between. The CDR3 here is CAISYDIRQPQFF. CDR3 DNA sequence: TGTGCCATCAGTTACGATATCCGACAGCCGCAGTTCTTC.

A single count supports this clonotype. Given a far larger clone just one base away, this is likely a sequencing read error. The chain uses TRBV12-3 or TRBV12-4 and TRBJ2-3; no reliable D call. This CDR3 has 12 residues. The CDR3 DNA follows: TGTGCCAGCAGCCCACGACCAGATACGCAGAATTTT. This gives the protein CASSPRPDTQNF.

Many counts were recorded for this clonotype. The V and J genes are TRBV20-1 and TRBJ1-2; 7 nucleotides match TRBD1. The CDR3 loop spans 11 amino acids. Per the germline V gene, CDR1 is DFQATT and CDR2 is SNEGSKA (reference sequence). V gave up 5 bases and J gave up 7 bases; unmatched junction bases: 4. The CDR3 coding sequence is TGCAGTGCTCAGGGGGTCGGTGGCTACACCTTC. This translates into CSAQGVGGYTF.

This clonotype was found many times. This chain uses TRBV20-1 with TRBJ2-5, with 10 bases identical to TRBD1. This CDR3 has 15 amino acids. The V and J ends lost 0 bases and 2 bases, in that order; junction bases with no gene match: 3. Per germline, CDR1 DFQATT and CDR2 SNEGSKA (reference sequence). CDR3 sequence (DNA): TGCAGTGCTAGAGATCGGACAGGGGGTCAAGAGACCCAGTACTTC. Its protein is CSARDRTGGQETQYF.

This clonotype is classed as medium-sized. The CDR3 protein is CASSFAAGSTDTQYF. CDR3 coding DNA: TGTGCCAGCAGCTTTGCGGCAGGGTCCACAGATACGCAGTATTTT. V is TRBV5-4 and J is TRBJ2-3; D perhaps matches TRBD1 (5 bases). Germline lookup yields CDR1 SGHNT and CDR2 YYREEE (reference sequence). The CDR3 consists of 15 residues. Trimming removed 2 bases from V and 2 bases from J, with 12 bases in between.

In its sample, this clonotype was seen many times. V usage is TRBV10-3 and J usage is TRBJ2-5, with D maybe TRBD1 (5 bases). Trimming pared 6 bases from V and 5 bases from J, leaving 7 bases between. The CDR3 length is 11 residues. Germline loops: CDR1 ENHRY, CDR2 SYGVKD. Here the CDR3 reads CAISKGETQYF. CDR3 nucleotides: TGTGCCATCAGCAAGGGGGAGACCCAGTACTTC.

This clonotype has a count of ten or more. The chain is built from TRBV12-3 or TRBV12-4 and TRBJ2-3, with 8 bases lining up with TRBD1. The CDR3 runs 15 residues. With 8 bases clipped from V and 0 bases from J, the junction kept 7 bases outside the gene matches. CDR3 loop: CASGPGTGSTDTQYF. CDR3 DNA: TGTGCCAGCGGCCCAGGGACAGGAAGCACAGATACGCAGTATTTT.

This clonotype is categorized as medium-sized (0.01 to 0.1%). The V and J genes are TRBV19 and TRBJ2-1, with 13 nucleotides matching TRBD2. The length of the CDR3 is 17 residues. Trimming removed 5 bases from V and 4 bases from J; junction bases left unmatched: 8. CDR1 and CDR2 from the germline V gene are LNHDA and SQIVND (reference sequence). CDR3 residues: CASSVPGLAGFYNEQFF. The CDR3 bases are TGTGCCAGTAGTGTTCCGGGACTAGCGGGGTTTTACAATGAGCAGTTCTTC.

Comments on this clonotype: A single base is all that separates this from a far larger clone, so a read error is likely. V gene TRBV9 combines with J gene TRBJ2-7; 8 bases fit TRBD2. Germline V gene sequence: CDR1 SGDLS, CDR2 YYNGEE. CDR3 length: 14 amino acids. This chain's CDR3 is CTSSHRGGSYEQYF. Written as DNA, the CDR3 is TGTACCAGCAGCCACCGCGGGGGGTCCTACGAGCAGTACTTC.

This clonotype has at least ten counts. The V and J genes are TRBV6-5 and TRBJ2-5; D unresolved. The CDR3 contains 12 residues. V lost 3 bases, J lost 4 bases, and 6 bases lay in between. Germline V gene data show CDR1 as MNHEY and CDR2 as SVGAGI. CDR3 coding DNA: TGTGCCAGCAGTTATAATGGAGAGACCCAGTACTTC. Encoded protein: CASSYNGETQYF.

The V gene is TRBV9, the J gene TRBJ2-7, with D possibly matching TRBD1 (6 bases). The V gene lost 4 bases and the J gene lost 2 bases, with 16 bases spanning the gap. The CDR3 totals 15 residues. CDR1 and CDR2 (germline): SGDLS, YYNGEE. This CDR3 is CASSPRTDVTYEQYF. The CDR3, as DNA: TGTGCCAGCAGCCCAAGGACAGACGTAACCTACGAGCAGTACTTC. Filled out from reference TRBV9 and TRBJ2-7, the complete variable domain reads DSGVTQTPKHLITATGQRVTLRCSPRSGDLSVYWYQQSLDQGLQFLIQYYNGEERAKGNILERFSAQQFPDLHSELNLSSLELGDSALYFCASSPRTDVTYEQYFGPGTRLTVT.